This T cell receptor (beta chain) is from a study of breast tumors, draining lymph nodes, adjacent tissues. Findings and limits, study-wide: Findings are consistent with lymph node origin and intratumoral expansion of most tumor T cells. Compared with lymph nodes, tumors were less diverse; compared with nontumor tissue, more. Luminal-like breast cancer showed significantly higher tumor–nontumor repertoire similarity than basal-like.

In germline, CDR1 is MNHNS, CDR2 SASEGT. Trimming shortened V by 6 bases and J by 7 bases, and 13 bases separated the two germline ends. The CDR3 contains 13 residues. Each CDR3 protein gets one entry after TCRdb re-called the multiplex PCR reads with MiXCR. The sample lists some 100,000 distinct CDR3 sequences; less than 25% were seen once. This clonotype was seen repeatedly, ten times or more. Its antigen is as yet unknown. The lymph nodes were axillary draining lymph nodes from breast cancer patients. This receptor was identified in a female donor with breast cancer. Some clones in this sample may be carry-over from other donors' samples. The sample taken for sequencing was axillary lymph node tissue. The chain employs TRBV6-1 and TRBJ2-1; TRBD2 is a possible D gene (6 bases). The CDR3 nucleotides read TGTGCCAGCAGACAGGCGGGGTCTAATGAGCAGTTCTTC. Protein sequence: CASRQAGSNEQFF.